The present T cell receptor (beta chain) was sequenced within a study of response to subunit inactivated influenza vaccine. MiXCR was run by TCRdb on the RT-PCR reads, yielding one entry per CDR3 protein. Of about 650,000 distinct CDR3 sequences in the sample, approximately 15% were seen once. Study findings and constraints: Each seasonal flu vaccination may recruit only limited new T cells, authors suggested.

The trim removed 1 base at V and 7 bases at J, leaving 2 bases unmatched. Germline loops: CDR1 SGHRS, CDR2 YFSETQ. This CDR3 region has 15 residues. This clonotype was counted between two and nine times. Antigen specificity is unknown. The receptor comes from a man aged 45-60 years who received an inactivated influenza vaccine. The rearrangement uses TRBV5-1 and TRBJ2-1, with TRBD2 matching over 13 bases. The input for sequencing was PBMCs from blood, taken less than 15 days before vaccination. The CDR3 DNA sequence: TGCGCCAGCAGCTTGTTGACTAGCGGGGGGAATGAGCAGTTCTTC. Protein sequence: CASSLLTSGGNEQFF.